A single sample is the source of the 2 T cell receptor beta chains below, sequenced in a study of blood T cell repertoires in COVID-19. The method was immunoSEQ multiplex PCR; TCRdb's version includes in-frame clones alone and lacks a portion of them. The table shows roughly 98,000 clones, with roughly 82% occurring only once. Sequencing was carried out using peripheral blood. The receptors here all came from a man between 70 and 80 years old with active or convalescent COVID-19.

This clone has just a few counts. CDR3: CASSPGTGVSTEAFF. Written as DNA, the CDR3 is TGTGCCAGCAGCCCGGGGACAGGGGTAAGCACTGAAGCTTTCTTT. The chain links TRBV7-2 to TRBJ1-1, with 10 nucleotides matching TRBD1. Unmatched junction bases numbered 7, after V lost 5 bases and J lost 4 bases. In germline, CDR1 is SGHTA, CDR2 FQGNSA. The CDR3 is 15 residues long.

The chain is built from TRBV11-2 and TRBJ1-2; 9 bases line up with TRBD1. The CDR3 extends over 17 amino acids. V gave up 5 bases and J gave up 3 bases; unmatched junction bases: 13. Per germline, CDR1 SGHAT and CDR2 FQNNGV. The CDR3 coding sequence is TGTGCCAGCAGCCATAGACTAAGGACAGGGGAGGACTATGGCTACACCTTC. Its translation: CASSHRLRTGEDYGYTF.